This entry is about one T cell receptor (beta chain). The data stem from a study of T cells in Graves' hyperthyroidism and ophthalmopathy. In the study overall: Peripheral blood was taken when the disease was first diagnosed, before any treatment began.

The V gene end was trimmed by 5 bases and the J gene end by 0 bases; junction bases not matched to a gene: 6. Germline lookup yields CDR1 LNHDA and CDR2 SQIVND (reference sequence). The CDR3 runs 16 residues. The CDR3 regions of TCR beta were amplified from RNA transcripts. The study used the HTBI primer set for a first-round RT-PCR of the TCR CDR3. MiXCR, run by TCRdb on the multiplex PCR reads, gives a single entry per CDR3 protein. The sample has 550,000 to 600,000 distinct CDR3 sequences; approximately 15% are singletons. Sequenced material: blood. The chain links TRBV19 to TRBJ2-2; 7 bases match TRBD2. This TCR was sampled from a woman in her late teens or twenties with Graves' ophthalmopathy. CDR3 loop: CASSVLAGANTGELFF. The CDR3 DNA follows: TGTGCCAGTAGTGTCCTTGCGGGGGCGAACACCGGGGAGCTGTTTTTT.